The source of this TCR beta chain is a study of technical replicates of blood from several donors (TCRdb year 2017). Receptor libraries were prepared by the immunoSEQ multiplex PCR assay. TCRdb obtained this table from immuneACCESS and retained in-frame rearrangements with V and J assigned. These tables miss some clones; where compared with another copy, unresolved V genes account for less than half of the shortfall, and the remainder is unexplained. The sample includes 55,000 to 75,000 clones, with around 86% observed a single time. The ten biggest clones cover more than 5% of the sample. Points on this clone: Its target antigen remains unknown. Nothing much larger sits one base from this clone, and base qualities are not available.

The clonotype comes from a human donor in good health. Some clones in this sample may be carry-over from other donors' samples. Input material: PBMCs.

The CDR3 corresponds to CASSLVSLAADTQYF. The nucleotide sequence is given as TGTGCCAGCAGCTTAGTTTCCCTAGCCGCAGATACGCAGTATTTT. The chain was built from TRBV7-9 and TRBJ2-3; a weak D assignment points to TRBD2 (5 bases agree). For CDR1 and CDR2, the germline V gene (reference sequence) lists SEHNR and FQNEAQ. The CDR3 measures 15 amino acids from cysteine to phenylalanine. Only CDR3 DNA remains: 45 bases, in frame from the first base. V is pared back by 1 base and J by 4 bases, with 12 bases lying between the germline termini.